The 8 T cell receptor beta chains reported below all come from one sample, sequenced in a study of Graves' ophthalmopathy and Graves' hyperthyroidism. Amplification targeted the TCR beta CDR3 regions, with RNA transcripts as the source material. First-round RT-PCR with HTBI primers preceded a second-round multiplex PCR. TCRdb re-derived calls from the multiplex PCR reads in MiXCR, one entry per CDR3 protein. Of hundreds of thousands of distinct CDR3 sequences listed, 22% are singletons. The specimen was peripheral blood. These receptors all stem from a young woman with stable Graves' hyperthyroidism. Some clones in this sample may be carry-over from other donors' samples.

The rearrangement uses TRBV6-2 or TRBV6-3 and TRBJ1-1; D unclear. The germline CDR1 and CDR2 sequences are MNHEY and SVGEGT. V was trimmed by 5 bases and J by 4 bases, leaving 8 bases between them. The length of the CDR3 is 12 residues. CDR3 region: CASSRGLTEAFF. CDR3 in DNA: TGTGCCAGCAGTCGCGGACTCACTGAAGCTTTCTTT.

This chain connects TRBV6-1 to TRBJ1-1; no clear D. CDR1 is MNHNS, CDR2 SASEGT, per germline. The length of the CDR3 is 15 residues. V was trimmed by 2 bases and J by 3 bases, leaving 13 bases between them. The CDR3 region is CASSELPGWDTEAFF. CDR3 nucleotides: TGTGCCAGCAGTGAACTTCCGGGTTGGGACACTGAAGCTTTCTTT.

This clonotype was seen ten or more times. The CDR3 nucleotides read TGTGCCAGCAGTTTGGCCCTGAATAATTCACCCCTCCACTTT. Translating gives CASSLALNNSPLHF. This chain joins TRBV12-3 or TRBV12-4 and TRBJ1-6; D is unresolved. CDR3 length: 14 amino acids. Between the trimmed V and J ends, which lost 3 bases and 5 bases, there was a span of 8 bases.

J is TRBJ2-2 and V is TRBV11-3; D perhaps matches TRBD1 (6 bases). Germline V CDR1 and CDR2: SGHNT, YENEEA. Trimming removed 2 bases from V and 4 bases from J, with 11 bases in between. This CDR3 is built from 15 residues. Written as DNA, the CDR3 is TGTGCCAGCAGCTTATATACAGGGACCACCGGGGAGCTGTTTTTT. Amino acids: CASSLYTGTTGELFF.

This clonotype was counted ten times or more. The chain recombines TRBV6-1 with TRBJ1-3, with D uncertain. Trimming removed 8 bases at V and 0 bases at J, with 8 bases between. The length of the CDR3 is 13 residues. Germline V gene sequence: CDR1 MNHNS, CDR2 SASEGT. In DNA, the CDR3 is TGTGCCAGCTCGACGACCTCTGGAAACACCATATATTTT. Encoded protein: CASSTTSGNTIYF.

On this clonotype itself: A read error may be the cause here, since a much bigger clone is one base away. The chain links TRBV30 to TRBJ2-5; D uncertain. The CDR3 is 12 residues long. The germline V gene has CDR1 GTSNPN and CDR2 SVGIG (reference sequence). CDR3 nucleotides: TGTGCCTGGACAAAGTTGCAAGAGACCAAGTACTTC. It encodes CAWTKLQETKYF.

The rearrangement joins TRBV11-2 to TRBJ2-2; D call uncertain. CDR1 is SGHAT, CDR2 FQNNGV, per germline. The ends were cut back, 2 bases at V and 5 bases at J, with 12 bases in the middle. CDR3 length equals 15 residues. DNA of the CDR3: TGTGCCAGCAGCTTATTAGCAGGCTTTACCGGGGAGCTGTTTTTT. Its protein product is CASSLLAGFTGELFF. The whole variable domain, filled in from reference TRBV11-2 and TRBJ2-2, reads EAGVAQSPRYKIIEKRQSVAFWCNPISGHATLYWYQQILGQGPKLLIQFQNNGVVDDSQLPKDRFSAERLKGVDSTLKIQPAKLEDSAVYLCASSLLAGFTGELFFGEGSRLTVL.

In this sample, this clonotype turned up many times. This chain joins TRBV2 and TRBJ2-4, with D unclear. Germline V gene sequence: CDR1 SNHLY, CDR2 FYNNEI. Trimming took off 2 bases at V and 0 bases at J, with 14 bases between the two ends. CDR3 length equals 17 residues. CDR3 sequence (DNA): TGTGCCAGCAGTGAAAAAAGTTATTCAAAAGCCAAAAACATTCAGTACTTC. Residues: CASSEKSYSKAKNIQYF.